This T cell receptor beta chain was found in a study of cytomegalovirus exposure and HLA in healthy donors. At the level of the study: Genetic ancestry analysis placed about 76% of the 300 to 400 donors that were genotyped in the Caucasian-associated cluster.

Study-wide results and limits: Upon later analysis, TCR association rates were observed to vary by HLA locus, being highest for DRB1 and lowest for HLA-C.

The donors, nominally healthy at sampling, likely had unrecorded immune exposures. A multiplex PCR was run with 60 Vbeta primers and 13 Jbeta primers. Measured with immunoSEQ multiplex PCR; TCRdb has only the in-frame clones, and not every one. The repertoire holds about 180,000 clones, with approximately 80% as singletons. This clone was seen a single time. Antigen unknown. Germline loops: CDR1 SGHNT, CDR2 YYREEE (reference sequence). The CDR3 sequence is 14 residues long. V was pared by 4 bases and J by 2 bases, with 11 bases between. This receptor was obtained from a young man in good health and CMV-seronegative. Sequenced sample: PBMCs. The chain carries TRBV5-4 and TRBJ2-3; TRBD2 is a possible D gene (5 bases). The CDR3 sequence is CASSGRGLTDTQYF. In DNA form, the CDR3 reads TGTGCCAGCAGCGGCCGTGGACTCACAGATACGCAGTATTTT.